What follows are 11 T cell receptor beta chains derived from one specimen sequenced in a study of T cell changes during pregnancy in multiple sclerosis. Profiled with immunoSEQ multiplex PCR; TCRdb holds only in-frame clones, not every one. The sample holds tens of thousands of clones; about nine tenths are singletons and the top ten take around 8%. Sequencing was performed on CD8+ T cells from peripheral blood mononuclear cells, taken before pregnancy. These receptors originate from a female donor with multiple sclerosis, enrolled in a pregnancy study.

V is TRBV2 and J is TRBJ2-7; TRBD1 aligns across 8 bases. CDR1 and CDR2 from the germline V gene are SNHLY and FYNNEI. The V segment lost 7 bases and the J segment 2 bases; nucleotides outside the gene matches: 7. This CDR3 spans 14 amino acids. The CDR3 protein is CASMGTGNTYEQYF. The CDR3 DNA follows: TGTGCCAGCATGGGGACAGGTAATACCTACGAGCAGTACTTC. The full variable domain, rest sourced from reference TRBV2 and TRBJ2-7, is EPEVTQTPSHQVTQMGQEVILRCVPISNHLYFYWYRQILGQKVEFLVSFYNNEISEKSEIFDDQFSVERPDGSNFTLKIRSTKLEDSAMYFCASMGTGNTYEQYFGPGTRLTVT.

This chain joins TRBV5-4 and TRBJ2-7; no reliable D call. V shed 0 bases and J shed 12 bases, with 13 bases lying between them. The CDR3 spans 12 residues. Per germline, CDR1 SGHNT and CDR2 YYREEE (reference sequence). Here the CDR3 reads CASSLGGASAYF. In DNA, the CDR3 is TGTGCCAGCAGCTTGGGCGGTGCGTCGGCGTACTTC.

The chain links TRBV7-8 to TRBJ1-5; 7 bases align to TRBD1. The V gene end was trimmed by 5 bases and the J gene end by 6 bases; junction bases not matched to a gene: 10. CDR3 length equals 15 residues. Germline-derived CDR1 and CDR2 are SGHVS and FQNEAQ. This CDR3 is CASSPHTGVGQPQHF. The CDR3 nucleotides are TGTGCCAGCAGCCCACACACAGGGGTCGGTCAGCCCCAGCATTTT.

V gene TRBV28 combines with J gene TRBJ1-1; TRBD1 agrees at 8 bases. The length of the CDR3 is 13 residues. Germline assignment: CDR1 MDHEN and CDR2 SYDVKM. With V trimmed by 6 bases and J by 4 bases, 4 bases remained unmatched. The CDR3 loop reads CASSLTGATEAFF. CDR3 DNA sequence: TGTGCCAGCAGCCTGACAGGGGCCACTGAAGCTTTCTTT.

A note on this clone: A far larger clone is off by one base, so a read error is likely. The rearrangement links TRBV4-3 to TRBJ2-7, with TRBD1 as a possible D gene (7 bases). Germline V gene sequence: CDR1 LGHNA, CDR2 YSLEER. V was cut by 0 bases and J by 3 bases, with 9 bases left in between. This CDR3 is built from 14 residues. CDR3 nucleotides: TGCGCCAGCAGCCAAGACAGGGGGGACTACGAGCAGTACTTC. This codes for CASSQDRGDYEQYF.

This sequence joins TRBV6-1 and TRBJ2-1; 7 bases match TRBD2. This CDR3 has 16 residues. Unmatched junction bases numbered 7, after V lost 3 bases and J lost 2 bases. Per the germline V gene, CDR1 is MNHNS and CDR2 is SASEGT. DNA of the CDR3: TGTGCCAGCAGTGAGCATCCTAGCGGAGCCTACAATGAGCAGTTCTTC. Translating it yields CASSEHPSGAYNEQFF.

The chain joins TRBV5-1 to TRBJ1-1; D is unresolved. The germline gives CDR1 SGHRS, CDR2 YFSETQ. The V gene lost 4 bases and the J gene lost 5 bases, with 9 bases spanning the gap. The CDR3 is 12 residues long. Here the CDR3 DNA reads TGCGCCAGCAGCCGAGGAGAGACTGAAGCTTTCTTT. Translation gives CASSRGETEAFF.

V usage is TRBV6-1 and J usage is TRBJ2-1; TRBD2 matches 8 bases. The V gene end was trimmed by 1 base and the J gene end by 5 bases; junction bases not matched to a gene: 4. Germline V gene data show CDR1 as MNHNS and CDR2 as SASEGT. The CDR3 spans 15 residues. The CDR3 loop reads CASSEGAGDHNEQFF. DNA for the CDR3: TGTGCCAGCAGTGAAGGAGCGGGAGATCACAATGAGCAGTTCTTC.

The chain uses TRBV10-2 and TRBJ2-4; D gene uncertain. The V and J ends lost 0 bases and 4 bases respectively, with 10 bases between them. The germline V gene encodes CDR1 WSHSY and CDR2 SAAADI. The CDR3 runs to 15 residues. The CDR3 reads CASSESGRIKNIQYF. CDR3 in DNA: TGCGCCAGCAGTGAGTCGGGCAGGATAAAAAACATTCAGTACTTC.

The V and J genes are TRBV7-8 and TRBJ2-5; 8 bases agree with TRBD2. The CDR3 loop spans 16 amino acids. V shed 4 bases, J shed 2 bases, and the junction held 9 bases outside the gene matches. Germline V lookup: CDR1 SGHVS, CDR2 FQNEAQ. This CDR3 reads CASSSLGSGAQETQYF. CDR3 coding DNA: TGTGCCAGCAGCTCCTTAGGTAGCGGGGCACAAGAGACCCAGTACTTC.

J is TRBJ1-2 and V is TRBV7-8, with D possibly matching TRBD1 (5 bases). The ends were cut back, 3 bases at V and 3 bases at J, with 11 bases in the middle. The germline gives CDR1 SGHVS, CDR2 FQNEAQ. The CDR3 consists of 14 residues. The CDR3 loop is CASSFGGVDYGYTF. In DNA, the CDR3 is TGTGCCAGCAGCTTCGGGGGGGTGGACTATGGCTACACCTTC.